This TCR beta chain was captured by sequencing in a study of cytomegalovirus exposure and HLA in healthy donors. Study context: Findings of an earlier analysis included about 100 million unique TCR beta sequences from about 180 million T cells. In an early release, HLA-typed donors contributed tens of millions of unique TCR sequences.

This PCR relied on a set of 60 Vbeta primers and 13 Jbeta primers. Sequencing used immunoSEQ multiplex PCR; TCRdb keeps in-frame clones, though not all of them. The data contain around 160,000 clones, roughly 72% of them singletons. CDR1 and CDR2 from the germline V gene are SGHDN and FVKESK. This CDR3 contains 16 residues. Losses at the gene ends were 3 bases for V and 1 base for J; bases not matched to a gene: 7. Study results and caveats: CMV antigen specificity was confirmed in vitro for a few CMV-associated chains. It was likely that a cluster of highly shared sequence variants was a sequencing artifact.

On this clone: Its antigen remains unidentified.

The receptor's source is a woman aged 40 to 55 in good health and CMV-seronegative. The chain combines TRBV14 with TRBJ2-5; 8 nucleotides match TRBD2. Input material: PBMCs. This chain's CDR3 is CASSQRGAGVQETQYF. The DNA for the CDR3 is TGTGCCAGCAGCCAGAGGGGAGCGGGGGTCCAAGAGACCCAGTACTTC.